This TCR beta chain was recorded in a study of blood T cell repertoires in COVID-19. In the source study's methods: Scientists estimated how many nucleated cells there were by amplifying reference gene primers. Generated by immunoSEQ multiplex PCR, the TCRdb table keeps only in-frame clones and is missing some. That table is the source of V, J and clone size, and D and trimming were worked out from the DNA. The data show fewer than 200,000 clones, about four fifths seen once. The CDR3 has 12 residues. CDR1 is MDHEN, CDR2 SYDVKM, per germline. V lost 2 bases and J lost 6, with 7 bases in between. The sequenced material came from peripheral blood. The receptor's source is a man aged 65-85 years with active or convalescent COVID-19. The J gene is TRBJ1-2, the V gene TRBV28, with D unclear. The CDR3, as DNA: TGTGCCAGCAGTTTACGGAGGGATGGCTACACCTTC. It specifies CASSLRRDGYTF.